The 2 T cell receptor beta chains below were found in one sample sequenced in a study of blood T cell repertoires in COVID-19. Generated by immunoSEQ multiplex PCR, the TCRdb table keeps only in-frame clones and is missing some. This table holds 70,000 or so clones, more than 75% found once. Material: peripheral blood. These TCRs come from a human donor in a cohort sampled during active COVID-19.

This chain links TRBV5-1 with TRBJ2-7; TRBD1 agrees at 7 bases. Trimming removed 5 bases from V and 4 bases from J; junction bases left unmatched: 6. The CDR3 totals 13 residues. CDR1 is SGHRS, CDR2 YFSETQ, per germline. CDR3 sequence: CASSYDREYEQYF. CDR3 DNA sequence: TGCGCCAGCAGTTACGACAGGGAGTACGAGCAGTACTTC.

This chain links TRBV10-2 with TRBJ2-3; 13 nucleotides line up with TRBD2. CDR3 length: 16 residues. With V trimmed by 6 bases and J by 6 bases, 9 bases remained unmatched. Germline assignment: CDR1 WSHSY and CDR2 SAAADI. This CDR3 is CASRVGLAGAGDTQYF. Here the CDR3 DNA reads TGCGCCAGCAGGGTAGGACTAGCGGGGGCCGGGGATACGCAGTATTTT.